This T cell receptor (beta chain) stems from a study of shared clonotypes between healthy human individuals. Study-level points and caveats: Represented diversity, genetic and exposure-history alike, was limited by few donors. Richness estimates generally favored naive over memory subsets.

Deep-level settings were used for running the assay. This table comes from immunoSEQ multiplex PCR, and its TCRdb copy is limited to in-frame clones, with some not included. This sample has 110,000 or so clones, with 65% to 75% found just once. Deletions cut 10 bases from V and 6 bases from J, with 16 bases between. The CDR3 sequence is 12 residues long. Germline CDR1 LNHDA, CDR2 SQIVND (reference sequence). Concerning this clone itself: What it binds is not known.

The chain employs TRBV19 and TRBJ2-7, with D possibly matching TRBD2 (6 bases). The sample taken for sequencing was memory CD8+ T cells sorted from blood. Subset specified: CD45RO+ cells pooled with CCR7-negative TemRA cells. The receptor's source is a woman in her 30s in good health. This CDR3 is CATRDLDSEQYF. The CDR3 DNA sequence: TGTGCCACTAGGGACTTAGATAGCGAGCAGTACTTC.